This is a list of T cell receptor beta chains from one sample in a study of blood T cells in healthy people across ages. In TCRdb, the 5' RACE reads were re-called with MiXCR into one record per CDR3 protein. The top ten hold 18% of the sample, which has fewer than 1,000,000 distinct CDR3 sequences, about half seen once. The sample was blood. These receptors were collected from a man aged 80 or over in good health. Both conserved end residues are part of each CDR3.

TRBJ1-4	TRBV6-6	CASSPGGRDEKLFF
TRBJ2-7	TRBV18	CASSHPGLAGSGTYNEQYF
TRBJ2-3	TRBV6-5	CASSSSADTQYF
TRBJ2-1	TRBV20-1	CSASLGTGDYNNEQFF
TRBJ2-5	TRBV20-1	CNVRAVQETQYF
TRBJ2-2	TRBV5-1	CASSVSANTGELFF
TRBJ2-7	TRBV5-1	CATRTGTGAYEQYF
TRBJ2-1	TRBV4-3	CASSQGIRYETRHNEQFF
TRBJ2-7	TRBV5-1	CASSVNPDNEQYF
TRBJ2-5	TRBV7-3	CASSPGDSRETQYF
TRBJ2-1	TRBV4-2	CASSQEGSGVADEQFF
TRBJ1-1	TRBV6-5	CASSRPKAEAFF
TRBJ1-2	TRBV7-2	CASSLIGTMEGHTF
TRBJ1-5	TRBV20-1	CSANTGVNQPQHF
TRBJ1-4	TRBV7-8	CASSSTPTTNEKLFF
TRBJ2-1	TRBV28	CASSPHREQFF
TRBJ1-6	TRBV20-1	CSARGLTGQNSPLHF
TRBJ1-2	TRBV28	CASSLATGHTF
TRBJ2-1	TRBV6-6	CASSSPSGSDEQFF
TRBJ1-2	TRBV18	CASSSGTANDGYTF
TRBJ1-2	TRBV20-1	CSARGVGQYYGYTF
TRBJ2-2	TRBV9	CASRPGQTNTGELFF
TRBJ2-1	TRBV7-9	CASSLTMAGTGGDEQFF
TRBJ2-1	TRBV5-1	CASSVPRTGANNEQFF
TRBJ2-2	TRBV6-2/TRBV6-3	CASSPTGPPTGELFF
TRBJ2-3	TRBV4-3	CASSQDSGEADTQYF
TRBJ2-2	TRBV20-1	CSAYPLGERSNTGELFF
TRBJ1-2	TRBV28	CASSSPQGGNYGYTF
TRBJ2-1	TRBV29-1	CSVETGGMGNEQFF
TRBJ2-1	TRBV3-1	CASSHAAGVYNEQFF
TRBJ1-2	TRBV12-3/TRBV12-4	CASGLAGTVGYTF
TRBJ2-4	TRBV2	CASSEGTPKNIQYF
TRBJ1-2	TRBV7-2	CASSVGRGSSGYTF
TRBJ2-1	TRBV20-1	CSAPKPGQGYNEQFF
TRBJ2-7	TRBV27	CASSLVVGQGSEQYF
TRBJ2-7	TRBV29-1	CSDGGGAQNNEQYF
-	TRBV28	CAGNIGGTNFGEQYF